This TCR beta chain appears in the sequencing data of a study of T cell changes during pregnancy in multiple sclerosis. TCRdb's table, derived via immunoSEQ multiplex PCR, lists solely in-frame clones and lacks some. The table lists tens of thousands of clones, 70% to 90% of them singletons. Here the sequenced sample was CD8+ T cells from peripheral blood mononuclear cells, taken after pregnancy. The sequence derives from a female donor in good health, enrolled as a control in a pregnancy study.

The CDR3 loop is CASNGGSSYNEQFF. DNA for the CDR3: TGTGCCAGCAACGGGGGGAGCTCCTACAATGAGCAGTTCTTC. J is TRBJ2-1 and V is TRBV9, with TRBD2 matching over 7 bases. V lost 6 bases, J lost 0 bases, and 3 bases stayed unmatched. The CDR3 sequence is 14 residues long. Germline V gene sequence: CDR1 SGDLS, CDR2 YYNGEE.